Each of the 26 T cell receptor beta chains below was sequenced from the same sample in a study of T cell responses to AZD1222 COVID-19 vaccine. The method was immunoSEQ multiplex PCR; TCRdb's version includes in-frame clones alone and lacks a portion of them. The sample has 100,000 or so clones; 84% are singletons. This specimen consisted of peripheral blood, obtained on day 0 of AZD1222 vaccination. These receptors were taken from an adult in good health.

This chain uses TRBV28 with TRBJ2-1, with D perhaps matching TRBD1 (6 bases). This CDR3 contains 15 residues. Germline V CDR1 and CDR2: MDHEN, SYDVKM. V was cut by 2 bases and J by 8 bases, with 16 bases left in between. CDR3 region: CASSLRQGGADEQFF. In DNA, the CDR3 is TGTGCCAGCAGTTTAAGGCAAGGGGGAGCGGATGAGCAGTTCTTC.

The chain employs TRBV7-9 and TRBJ1-6; a possible D gene is TRBD1 (5 bases). The CDR3 consists of 15 residues. The V end was cut by 3 bases, the J end by 5 bases, with 11 bases between. Germline V gene sequence: CDR1 SEHNR, CDR2 FQNEAQ (reference sequence). The CDR3 region has the DNA TGTGCCAGCAGCTTTATGGACACGAATAATTCACCCCTCCACTTT. It translates to CASSFMDTNNSPLHF.

The CDR3 reads CASSVGHSQGGYTF. CDR3 sequence (DNA): TGTGCCAGCAGCGTAGGACATTCACAGGGAGGCTACACCTTC. V gene TRBV9 combines with J gene TRBJ1-2, with D perhaps matching TRBD1 (6 bases). CDR1 and CDR2 (germline): SGDLS, YYNGEE. The germline V and J ends were trimmed by 0 bases and 8 bases, with 14 bases remaining between them. This CDR3 contains 14 residues.

The V and J genes are TRBV18 and TRBJ2-7; TRBD1 agrees at 11 bases. The CDR3 covers 15 residues. Losses at the gene ends were 3 bases for V and 3 bases for J; bases not matched to a gene: 4. Germline CDR1 and CDR2: KGHSH and LQKENI. CDR3 in DNA: TGTGCCAGCTCACCGGGGACAGGGGGGATCTACGAGCAGTACTTC. As protein: CASSPGTGGIYEQYF. Combining the CDR3 with reference TRBV18 and TRBJ2-7 gives the whole variable domain NAGVMQNPRHLVRRRGQEARLRCSPMKGHSHVYWYRQLPEEGLKFMVYLQKENIIDESGMPKERFSAEFPKEGPSILRIQQVVRGDSAAYFCASSPGTGGIYEQYFGPGTRLTVT.

This clone was counted once. The CDR3 here is CASSHLGTSPKETQYF. CDR3 nucleotides: TGTGCCAGCAGCCACCTCGGGACTTCACCTAAAGAGACCCAGTACTTC. The rearrangement uses TRBV11-2 and TRBJ2-5; the D gene is possibly TRBD2 (6 bases). The length of the CDR3 is 16 residues. Deletions cut 5 bases from V and 3 bases from J, with 19 bases between. The germline CDR1 and CDR2 sequences are SGHAT and FQNNGV.

The chain joins TRBV9 to TRBJ2-2; D unresolved. The CDR3 covers 15 residues. CDR1 SGDLS and CDR2 YYNGEE come from the germline V gene. V lost 1 base, J lost 6 bases, and 13 bases lay in between. The CDR3 loop reads CASSVLWPGPGELFF. CDR3 in DNA: TGTGCCAGCAGCGTACTGTGGCCGGGTCCCGGGGAGCTGTTTTTT.

With regard to this clone: Other DNA variants within this sample encode the same CDR3. The V gene is TRBV5-4, the J gene TRBJ1-5; possible D gene TRBD1, 5 bases. CDR3 length: 14 residues. Trimming removed 0 bases at V and 2 bases at J, with 6 bases between. CDR1 and CDR2 (germline): SGHNT, YYREEE (reference sequence). CDR3 coding DNA: TGTGCCAGCAGCTTGGGGGGGGGCAATCAGCCCCAGCATTTT. It specifies CASSLGGGNQPQHF.

The chain recombines TRBV3-1 (or the pseudogene TRBV3-2) with TRBJ2-7; D may be TRBD2 (6 bases). Trimming removed 5 bases from V and 5 bases from J, with 16 bases in between. Germline V gene data show CDR1 as LGHDT and CDR2 as YNNKEL (reference sequence). The CDR3 sequence is 14 residues long. CDR3 in DNA: TGTGCCAGCAGCTCCGGGACTGGGAGGCACGAGCAGTACTTC. Its translation is CASSSGTGRHEQYF.

There are a few counts of this clone. The rearrangement links TRBV6-5 to TRBJ2-7, with D perhaps matching TRBD1 or TRBD2 (6 bases each). Trimming removed 0 bases at V and 6 bases at J, with 18 bases between. CDR1 MNHEY and CDR2 SVGAGI come from the germline V gene. This CDR3 is 16 amino acids long. The CDR3 loop is CASSYSGGASTLEQYF. In DNA form, the CDR3 reads TGTGCCAGCAGTTACTCGGGGGGCGCATCTACCCTCGAGCAGTACTTC.

The gene calls are TRBV5-1 and TRBJ1-4; D not resolved. The CDR3 is made up of 13 amino acids. V was cut by 8 bases and J by 4 bases, with 12 bases left in between. Germline CDR1 reads SGHRS; CDR2 reads YFSETQ. CDR3 in DNA: TGCGCCAGTCGTAGGACCTTTAATGAAAAACTGTTTTTT. It translates to CASRRTFNEKLFF.

The genes are TRBV5-1 and TRBJ1-4, with 9 bases matching TRBD1. V lost 2 bases and J lost 6; bases outside the gene matches: 5. The germline V gene encodes CDR1 SGHRS and CDR2 YFSETQ. CDR3 length: 15 amino acids. The CDR3 loop reads CASSFDGQGYEKLFF. The CDR3 DNA is TGCGCCAGCAGCTTCGACGGACAGGGGTATGAAAAACTGTTTTTT.

This sequence joins TRBV7-2 and TRBJ2-6; D gene uncertain. The ends were cut back, 2 bases at V and 1 base at J, with 9 bases in the middle. Per the germline V gene, CDR1 is SGHTA and CDR2 is FQGNSA. CDR3 length equals 16 residues. CDR3 bases: TGTGCCAGCAGCTTATTAACGATTTCTGGGGCCAACGTCCTGACTTTC. Protein product: CASSLLTISGANVLTF. Drawing the rest from reference TRBV7-2 and TRBJ2-6, the complete variable domain is GAGVSQSPSNKVTEKGKDVELRCDPISGHTALYWYRQSLGQGLEFLIYFQGNSAPDKSGLPSDRFSAERTGGSVSTLTIQRTQQEDSAVYLCASSLLTISGANVLTFGAGSRLTVL.

The chain has TRBV5-4 and TRBJ2-5, with 12 nucleotides matching TRBD1. Trimming took 0 bases from V and 0 from J; bases not matched to a gene: 3. Per germline, CDR1 SGHNT and CDR2 YYREEE (reference sequence). The CDR3 consists of 17 residues. The DNA for the CDR3 is TGTGCCAGCAGCTTGGGCGGGACAGGGGGCAACCAAGAGACCCAGTACTTC. It is translated as CASSLGGTGGNQETQYF.

The sample holds a few counts of this clone. The chain carries TRBV7-8 and TRBJ2-3; TRBD2 aligns across 8 bases. Germline V gene lookup returns CDR1 SGHVS and CDR2 FQNEAQ. V dropped 3 bases and J dropped 0; count of bases not matched to a gene: 2. The CDR3 is 15 residues long. DNA of the CDR3: TGTGCCAGCAGCTTGGGGACTAGGAGCACAGATACGCAGTATTTT. It encodes CASSLGTRSTDTQYF. The entire variable domain, with the rest obtained from reference TRBV7-8 and TRBJ2-3, is as follows: GAGVSQSPRYKVAKRGQDVALRCDPISGHVSLFWYQQALGQGPEFLTYFQNEAQLDKSGLPSDRFFAERPEGSVSTLKIQRTQQEDSAVYLCASSLGTRSTDTQYFGPGTRLTVL.

V and J are TRBV27 and TRBJ1-2, with TRBD1 as a possible D gene (5 bases). Looked up from germline, CDR1 is MNHEY and CDR2 is SMNVEV (reference sequence). There are 15 residues in the CDR3. With 6 bases removed from V and 3 bases from J, the gap between germline ends came to 17 bases. This chain's CDR3 is CASSRPPTEYYGYTF. CDR3 coding DNA: TGTGCCAGCAGCCGACCCCCGACAGAATACTATGGCTACACCTTC.

The chain couples TRBV24-1 to TRBJ2-1, with D hard to call. Germline V lookup: CDR1 KGHDR, CDR2 SFDVKD. The CDR3 consists of 11 residues. Trimming shortened V by 6 bases and J by 6 bases, and 5 bases separated the two germline ends. The CDR3 region has the DNA TGTGCCACCAGTTGGGCCAATGAGCAGTTCTTC. Translating gives CATSWANEQFF.

This clone has more than one count but fewer than ten. The J gene is TRBJ1-2, the V gene TRBV5-1; 10 positions agree with TRBD1. This CDR3 is built from 17 residues. Trimming removed 4 bases from V and 3 bases from J; junction bases left unmatched: 12. Germline V lookup: CDR1 SGHRS, CDR2 YFSETQ. The CDR3 loop reads CASSPLPAGTGDYGYTF. CDR3 in DNA: TGCGCCAGCAGCCCCCTGCCAGCCGGGACAGGGGACTATGGCTACACCTTC.

V is TRBV7-2 and J is TRBJ1-5; 7 bases map to TRBD1. J lost 2 bases, V lost 5 bases, and 9 bases had no gene match. This CDR3 is built from 16 residues. Germline lookup yields CDR1 SGHTA and CDR2 FQGNSA. The CDR3: CASSPGGGRGNQPQHF. Here the CDR3 DNA reads TGTGCCAGCAGCCCAGGGGGGGGCCGGGGCAATCAGCCCCAGCATTTT.

The V and J genes are TRBV5-1 and TRBJ1-4; D unresolved. CDR3 size: 14 residues. Germline V gene sequence: CDR1 SGHRS, CDR2 YFSETQ. V lost 4 bases and J lost 6, with 13 bases in between. CDR3 amino acids: CASSPTRWDEKLFF. Written as DNA, the CDR3 is TGCGCCAGCAGCCCCACGAGGTGGGATGAAAAACTGTTTTTT.

This clone was seen more than once but under ten times. The chain couples TRBV28 to TRBJ2-3, with TRBD1 as a possible D gene (6 bases). CDR1 MDHEN and CDR2 SYDVKM come from the germline V gene. This CDR3 has 17 residues. The V end was cut by 5 bases, the J end by 0 bases, with 18 bases between. CDR3 coding DNA: TGTGCCAGCAGTACGGACCGAACAGGGTATAGCACAGATACGCAGTATTTT. Its protein is CASSTDRTGYSTDTQYF.

This chain uses TRBV10-1 with TRBJ2-2; the D gene is possibly TRBD2 (5 bases). V was clipped by 0 bases and J by 1 base, with 6 bases between them. The CDR3 totals 15 residues. Germline lookup yields CDR1 WNHNN and CDR2 SYGVQD (reference sequence). The CDR3 sequence is CASSESRGNTGELFF. CDR3 DNA: TGCGCCAGCAGTGAGTCCCGGGGGAACACCGGGGAGCTGTTTTTT.

The CDR3 DNA reads as TGTGCCAGCAGGGTTGGACAGTTTAGCAATCAGCCCCAGCATTTT. It translates to CASRVGQFSNQPQHF. The chain joins TRBV6-5 to TRBJ1-5, with D possibly being TRBD1 (6 bases). Germline lookup yields CDR1 MNHEY and CDR2 SVGAGI. The CDR3 loop spans 15 amino acids. Between the trimmed V and J ends, which lost 6 bases and 0 bases, there was a span of 12 bases.

The chain uses TRBV3-1 (or the pseudogene TRBV3-2) and TRBJ2-2, with a weak D call TRBD1 (5 bases). V gave up 0 bases and J gave up 3 bases, with 11 bases separating them. The CDR3 spans 16 residues. From germline, CDR1 is LGHDT and CDR2 YNNKEL (reference sequence). CDR3 region: CASSQEIDSYTGELFF. Written as DNA, the CDR3 is TGTGCCAGCAGCCAAGAGATTGACAGCTACACCGGGGAGCTGTTTTTT.

J is TRBJ2-6 and V is TRBV6-2 or TRBV6-3; the D gene is possibly TRBD1 (6 bases). This CDR3 region has 18 residues. Germline CDR1 MNHEY, CDR2 SVGEGT. Deletions cut 6 bases from V and 0 bases from J, with 18 bases between. CDR3 bases: TGTGCCAGCAGCCCCCACAGGGCGAAATCCTCTGGGGCCAACGTCCTGACTTTC. It encodes CASSPHRAKSSGANVLTF.

The chain couples TRBV3-1 (or the pseudogene TRBV3-2) to TRBJ2-1; 7 bases match TRBD2. The V segment lost 4 bases and the J segment 7 bases; nucleotides outside the gene matches: 16. This CDR3 contains 17 residues. Germline V lookup: CDR1 LGHDT, CDR2 YNNKEL (reference sequence). CDR3 DNA sequence: TGTGCCAGCAGCCCCCTTTTGGCCAGCGGGAACATGAATGAGCAGTTCTTC. It codes for CASSPLLASGNMNEQFF.

This rearrangement joins TRBV2 to TRBJ1-5; unclear D gene. V gave up 7 bases and J gave up 5 bases, with 12 bases separating them. Per the germline V gene, CDR1 is SNHLY and CDR2 is FYNNEI. This CDR3 contains 13 residues. CDR3 sequence reads: CASKWIGDQPQHF. The CDR3 nucleotides are TGTGCCAGCAAATGGATCGGGGATCAGCCCCAGCATTTT.